The 7 T cell receptor beta chains below were found in one sample sequenced in a study of OX40 agonist ivuxolimab in advanced cancers. Assay used: immunoSEQ multiplex PCR; TCRdb lists only in-frame clones, some missing. This table holds approximately 50,000 clones, 80% to 85% found once. Sequencing used CD4+ or CD8+ T cells sorted from blood, obtained in a trial of the OX40 agonist ivuxolimab. These receptors were collected from an adult with an advanced solid tumor such as melanoma, head and neck, liver or kidney cancer.

V is TRBV5-4 and J is TRBJ2-5; possible D gene TRBD2, 5 bases. The CDR3 sequence is 15 residues long. Trimming took off 0 bases at V and 5 bases at J, with 14 bases between the two ends. Germline V gene lookup returns CDR1 SGHNT and CDR2 YYREEE (reference sequence). Written as DNA, the CDR3 is TGTGCCAGCAGCTTGGATCTTCGGGGAAGGGAGACCCAGTACTTC. Protein product: CASSLDLRGRETQYF.

The chain couples TRBV28 to TRBJ1-6, with D uncertain. Trimming left V 6 bases short and J 10 bases short, with 16 bases between. Looked up from germline, CDR1 is MDHEN and CDR2 is SYDVKM. The CDR3 loop spans 14 amino acids. CDR3 bases: TGTGCCAGCAGCCCTCATTTATCGACCTCACCCCTCCACTTT. This gives the protein CASSPHLSTSPLHF.

This chain links TRBV7-9 with TRBJ2-7; D uncertain. The length of the CDR3 is 12 residues. V dropped 5 bases and J dropped 9 bases, with 14 bases sitting between them. The germline gives CDR1 SEHNR, CDR2 FQNEAQ (reference sequence). This chain's CDR3 is CASSPSPARQYF. The CDR3 coding sequence is TGTGCCAGCAGCCCGTCCCCCGCGAGGCAGTACTTC.

The chain has TRBV5-1 and TRBJ2-1; 12 nucleotides agree with TRBD2. CDR1 is SGHRS and CDR2 is YFSETQ in the germline V gene. With 5 bases clipped from V and 4 bases from J, the junction kept 7 bases outside the gene matches. The CDR3 has 16 amino acids. As DNA, the CDR3 is TGCGCCAGCAGGCCAACTAGCGGGGGGACATACAATGAGCAGTTCTTC. It codes for CASRPTSGGTYNEQFF.

The chain links TRBV7-8 to TRBJ1-3, with D perhaps matching TRBD1 (5 bases). Germline V gene lookup returns CDR1 SGHVS and CDR2 FQNEAQ. The V and J ends lost 5 bases and 0 bases respectively, with 20 bases between them. This CDR3 region has 18 residues. This CDR3 is CASSRHLTVPNSGNTIYF. The CDR3 coding sequence is TGTGCCAGCAGCCGACACCTGACAGTACCAAACTCTGGAAACACCATATATTTT.

The V call is TRBV28, the J call TRBJ1-2; D remains ambiguous. CDR3 length: 13 amino acids. V shed 4 bases and J shed 12 bases, with 18 bases lying between them. The V gene's germline CDR1 is MDHEN and CDR2 SYDVKM. In DNA form, the CDR3 reads TGTGCCAGCAGTTCCTCTTTGCCTCCGGGGAACACCTTC. It codes for CASSSSLPPGNTF.

The count of this clone is one. V and J are TRBV2 and TRBJ1-2; TRBD1 matches at 9 bases. Per germline, CDR1 SNHLY and CDR2 FYNNEI. V lost 7 bases and J lost 7; bases outside the gene matches: 7. The CDR3 covers 13 residues. The CDR3 region is CASTRTGAIGYTF. CDR3 nucleotide sequence: TGTGCCAGCACTCGGACAGGGGCGATTGGCTACACCTTC.